This T cell receptor (beta chain) was captured in a study of cytomegalovirus exposure and HLA in healthy donors (dated by TCRdb to about 2017). Describing the broader study: A later analysis indicated that the 120 or so validation repertoires were generated on the platform also employed for the 720 or so repertoires of the first cohort. The study aimed to test whether signatures of past pathogen exposure could be identified by cataloging public T cell receptors. Besides the first cohort of roughly 700 subjects, a separate validation cohort made up of around 120 different subjects was used. High-throughput TCR immunosequencing, statistical association of individual TCRs with disease status, and machine learning were combined to predict cytomegalovirus infection status.

Points the paper makes about the study in general: In vitro tests confirmed that a few of the cytomegalovirus-associated TCR beta chains recognize cytomegalovirus antigens. In both the original and validation cohorts, the classifier was reported to diagnose cytomegalovirus status with high specificity and sensitivity. A later analysis lacked HLA typing for the validation cohort, so it scored co-occurrence in that cohort across all 110 or so repertoires. The study listed 150 to 200 TCR beta chains as associated with cytomegalovirus. Subsequent analysis determined that TCRs grouped into clusters in the first cohort also showed a tendency toward co-occurrence across the roughly 120 validation repertoires, and 90% to 95% of cluster scores exceeded 0. The authors suggested that the approach could potentially be generalized to other disease states and immunological phenotypes. Most TCR sequences were observed very rarely across donors, whereas some public TCRs were present in many individuals.

Donors formed part of the validation cohort, which comprised 120 subjects and was distinct from the first cohort of some 700 subjects. The CDR3 starts with the cysteine, ends with the phenylalanine, and has 13 residues. CDR3 DNA is the only sequence kept; it has 39 bases, read in frame from the first base. CDR1 SGHRS and CDR2 YFSETQ are derived from the germline V gene. From V the trimming removes 2 bases and from J it removes 7 bases, while the gene matches leave 3 bases of the junction unaccounted for. This clone was observed once. Its antigen target is currently unknown. No qualities accompany the bases; no much larger clone lies one base away. Libraries were built with the immunoSEQ multiplex PCR assay. In the source study's methods: A statistical classification framework was built to diagnose cytomegalovirus status from the catalog of TCR beta chain sequences. TCRdb's version of the immuneACCESS table is confined to in-frame rearrangements and falls short of the full clone set. An unresolved V gene accounts for under half of the shortfall where checked; the remainder is of unknown origin. That table is the source of V, J and clone size, and D and trimming were worked out from the DNA. The sample records about 73,000 clones, about 95% of which are singletons. Jointly, the top ten make up over 3% of the sample.

Recombination joined TRBV5-1 with TRBJ2-7, with 10 junctional bases fitting TRBD2. The sequence derives from a man younger than 35 in good health and CMV-seronegative. The sequenced sample consisted of PBMCs. The sequence in DNA is TGCGCCAGCAGCTTTTCGACTAGCGGGGAGCAGTACTTC. Its protein product is CASSFSTSGEQYF. The full variable domain, completed from the reference TRBV5-1 and TRBJ2-7 proteins outside the CDR3, reads KAGVTQTPRYLIKTRGQQVTLSCSPISGHRSVSWYQQTPGQGLQFLFEYFSETQRNKGNFPGRFSGRQFSNSRSEMNVSTLELGDSALYLCASSFSTSGEQYFGPGTRLTVT.